The 31 T cell receptor beta chains in this list originate from one sample, sequenced in a study of blood T cells in healthy people across ages. Next came a second PCR, run for about 6 to 11 cycles, which used a sample-barcoded 5' primer along with a J-beta primer mix. One entry per CDR3 protein, called by TCRdb with MiXCR from the 5' RACE reads. The data contain some 1.6 million distinct CDR3 sequences, around 35% of them singletons. Sequenced material: blood. These receptors came from a woman aged 30 to 39 in good health.

This chain links TRBV6-5 with TRBJ2-3; D may be TRBD1 or TRBD2 (5 bases each). Germline assignment: CDR1 MNHEY and CDR2 SVGAGI. This CDR3 comprises 16 residues. The V and J ends lost 4 bases and 3 bases respectively, with 17 bases between them. The CDR3 loop reads CASSSRGGMRTDTQYF. DNA for the CDR3: TGTGCCAGCAGTTCCCGTGGGGGTATGAGGACAGATACGCAGTATTTT.

This clonotype was detected a few times. The rearrangement joins TRBV20-1 to TRBJ1-5; no definite D call. Germline CDR1 reads DFQATT; CDR2 reads SNEGSKA (reference sequence). CDR3 length: 15 residues. The V end was cut by 3 bases, the J end by 0 bases, with 12 bases between. The CDR3 DNA reads as TGCAGTGCTAGGAAAACAGAGAATAGCAATCAGCCCCAGCATTTT. Its protein product is CSARKTENSNQPQHF.

The table lists this clonotype with a few counts. The rearrangement joins TRBV20-1 to TRBJ1-5, with 7 nucleotides matching TRBD1. The V segment lost 2 bases and the J segment 4 bases; nucleotides outside the gene matches: 8. Germline CDR1 DFQATT, CDR2 SNEGSKA (reference sequence). This CDR3 is 15 amino acids long. The CDR3 DNA sequence: TGCAGTGCTAGACGGACAGGTCTACCTAATCAGCCCCAGCATTTT. Translated: CSARRTGLPNQPQHF.

J is TRBJ1-1 and V is TRBV12-3 or TRBV12-4, with TRBD1 matching 8 bases. With 5 bases clipped from V and 11 bases from J, the junction kept 13 bases outside the gene matches. The CDR3 spans 14 residues. CDR3 region: CASSLQTGVMDAFF. The CDR3, as DNA: TGTGCCAGCAGTCTCCAGACAGGGGTGATGGATGCTTTCTTT.

This rearrangement joins TRBV20-1 to TRBJ2-7; 12 nucleotides align to TRBD2. CDR3 size: 13 residues. Germline CDR1 reads DFQATT; CDR2 reads SNEGSKA (reference sequence). With 1 base clipped from V and 9 bases from J, the junction kept 4 bases outside the gene matches. CDR3: CSARASGRAGQYF. In DNA, the CDR3 is TGCAGTGCTAGAGCTAGCGGGAGGGCCGGGCAGTACTTC.

This clonotype has more than one count but fewer than ten. One end of the junction is discordant with germline, which a read error may explain. This chain's CDR3 is CTSSWTSISEQFF. The CDR3 DNA sequence: TGTACCAGCAGCTGGACTAGCATCAGTGAGCAGTTCTTC. This chain links TRBV7-3 with TRBJ2-1; 8 positions match TRBD2. The germline CDR1 and CDR2 sequences are SGHTA and FQGTGA. This CDR3 comprises 13 residues.

This chain connects TRBV2 to TRBJ2-3, with TRBD1 matching 12 bases. This CDR3 spans 17 amino acids. Unmatched junction bases numbered 11, after V lost 5 bases and J lost 5 bases. CDR1 and CDR2 from the germline V gene are SNHLY and FYNNEI. The CDR3 DNA reads as TGTGCCAGCAGTAATACCCCGGGACAGGGGGCCGAAGATACGCAGTATTTT. Amino acids: CASSNTPGQGAEDTQYF.

The sample holds many counts of this clonotype. This rearrangement joins TRBV5-1 to TRBJ1-5, with D possibly matching TRBD1 (5 bases). CDR1 and CDR2 from the germline V gene are SGHRS and YFSETQ. The CDR3 is 15 amino acids. V was shortened by 4 bases and J by 1 base, with 12 bases between the two germline ends. Here the CDR3 reads CASSPTGGSNQPQHF. The CDR3 nucleotides are TGCGCCAGCAGCCCCACGGGGGGGAGCAATCAGCCCCAGCATTTT. The whole variable domain, remainder taken from reference TRBV5-1 and TRBJ1-5, is KAGVTQTPRYLIKTRGQQVTLSCSPISGHRSVSWYQQTPGQGLQFLFEYFSETQRNKGNFPGRFSGRQFSNSRSEMNVSTLELGDSALYLCASSPTGGSNQPQHFGDGTRLSIL.

The sample holds many counts of this clonotype. The chain uses TRBV4-1 and TRBJ2-1, with D perhaps being TRBD1 or TRBD2 (5 bases each). Trimming pared 0 bases from V and 7 bases from J, leaving 16 bases between. Germline assignment: CDR1 MGHRA and CDR2 YSYEKL. This CDR3 contains 16 residues. CDR3 in DNA: TGCGCCAGCAGCCAAGATGCAGGGTTGGGGAGAAATGAGCAGTTCTTC. It is translated as CASSQDAGLGRNEQFF.

This clonotype came up a few times. The chain links TRBV28 to TRBJ1-1; TRBD1 matches 7 bases. V lost 6 bases and J lost 12; bases outside the gene matches: 19. Germline V gene lookup returns CDR1 MDHEN and CDR2 SYDVKM. This CDR3 has 15 amino acids. CDR3 protein: CASSPNPSPQGGSFF. In nucleotides, the CDR3 is TGTGCCAGCAGCCCCAACCCGTCCCCCCAGGGGGGCTCTTTCTTT. The full variable domain, with the rest looked up from reference TRBV28 and TRBJ1-1, is DVKVTQSSRYLVKRTGEKVFLECVQDMDHENMFWYRQDPGLGLRLIYFSYDVKMKEKGDIPEGYSVSREKKERFSLILESASTNQTSMYLCASSPNPSPQGGSFFGQGTRLTVV.

Only a few counts were recorded for this clonotype. V gene TRBV20-1 combines with J gene TRBJ2-1; TRBD2 might be the D (5 bases). Trimming left V 3 bases short and J 4 bases short, with 19 bases between. The CDR3 is 16 residues long. CDR1 and CDR2 (germline): DFQATT, SNEGSKA (reference sequence). In DNA form, the CDR3 reads TGCAGTGCTAGTCTGGGCGTCAAGCGGAGTTACAATGAGCAGTTCTTC. It specifies CSASLGVKRSYNEQFF.

The V and J genes are TRBV7-9 and TRBJ2-5; 8 bases fit TRBD1. V trimming: 8 bases; J trimming: 4 bases; junction bases outside the gene matches: 6. The CDR3 sequence is 13 residues long. Germline values: CDR1 SEHNR, CDR2 FQNEAQ (reference sequence). CDR3 coding DNA: TGTGCCAGCCGGCAGGGGGCAGCAGAGACCCAGTACTTC. Translating gives CASRQGAAETQYF.

This clonotype was found once. A much larger clone is a single base away; this may be a read error. V and J are TRBV29-1 and TRBJ2-7, with TRBD1 identical over 9 bases. The DNA end lines up better with TRBJ2-5; the J call may be wrong. The CDR3 sequence is 13 residues long. Germline V CDR1 and CDR2: SQVTM, ANQGSEA. The CDR3 here is CSVGVTGGETQYF. CDR3 bases: TGCAGCGTGGGAGTGACAGGGGGTGAGACCCAGTACTTC.

J is TRBJ1-6 and V is TRBV20-1; D remains ambiguous. V lost 8 bases and J 0 bases, leaving 11 bases between the germline ends. The CDR3 spans 14 residues. Germline-derived CDR1 and CDR2 are DFQATT and SNEGSKA (reference sequence). In DNA, the CDR3 is TGCAGTCCCGGCGGGAGCTCCTATAATTCACCCCTCCACTTT. As protein: CSPGGSSYNSPLHF.

Ten or more counts support this clonotype. The rearrangement links TRBV29-1 to TRBJ2-1, with D possibly matching TRBD2 (5 bases). The germline V gene has CDR1 SQVTM and CDR2 ANQGSEA. This CDR3 contains 13 residues. V was pared by 2 bases and J by 8 bases, with 13 bases between. CDR3 DNA sequence: TGCAGCGTTGAAAACGGGGAGTTCGATGAGCAGTTCTTC. Amino acids: CSVENGEFDEQFF.

This clonotype showed up just a few times. The genes are TRBV4-1 and TRBJ2-5; no definite D call. The CDR3 totals 14 residues. The germline CDR1 and CDR2 sequences are MGHRA and YSYEKL. With 3 bases removed from V and 7 bases from J, the gap between germline ends came to 15 bases. This chain's CDR3 is CASSQPGLKGTQYF. The DNA of the CDR3 is TGCGCCAGCAGCCAGCCCGGGCTCAAAGGGACCCAGTACTTC.

This clonotype has just a few counts. CDR3 protein: CASSWGTSGYQETQYF. DNA of the CDR3: TGTGCCAGCAGTTGGGGGACTAGCGGGTACCAAGAGACCCAGTACTTC. The J gene is TRBJ2-5, the V gene TRBV28; TRBD2 agrees at 12 bases. The germline V gene has CDR1 MDHEN and CDR2 SYDVKM. This CDR3 is 16 amino acids long. V was pared by 4 bases and J by 0 bases, with 3 bases of the junction left unmatched. Full variable domain (remainder filled in from reference TRBV28 and TRBJ2-5): DVKVTQSSRYLVKRTGEKVFLECVQDMDHENMFWYRQDPGLGLRLIYFSYDVKMKEKGDIPEGYSVSREKKERFSLILESASTNQTSMYLCASSWGTSGYQETQYFGPGTRLLVL.

Comments on this clonotype: The junction departs from germline at one end; a sequencing error may be responsible. V and J are TRBV20-1 and TRBJ2-1; tentative D call: TRBD2 (5 bases). The CDR3 is 13 amino acids. CDR1 is DFQATT and CDR2 is SNEGSKA in the germline V gene (reference sequence). The CDR3 DNA follows: TGCAGTGCTCATTACGGGGTCTACAATGGGCAGTTCTTC. Encoded protein: CSAHYGVYNGQFF.

This chain links TRBV4-1 with TRBJ1-2; D gene ambiguous. Germline CDR1 reads MGHRA; CDR2 reads YSYEKL. The CDR3 runs to 19 residues. The V end lost 2 bases, the J end lost 8 bases, and 30 bases lay between the germline ends. CDR3 sequence reads: CASSQPGRNYGYMLLGYTF. The DNA for the CDR3 is TGCGCCAGCAGCCAACCCGGACGGAACTATGGCTACATGCTACTGGGCTACACCTTC.

The rearrangement uses TRBV6-6 and TRBJ2-1, with D possibly being TRBD1 or TRBD2 (5 bases each). Germline-derived CDR1 and CDR2 are MNHNY and SVGAGI (reference sequence). Between the trimmed V and J ends, which lost 7 bases and 4 bases, there was a span of 17 bases. CDR3 length equals 15 residues. The CDR3 loop reads CASTRTGLGYNEQFF. Written as DNA, the CDR3 is TGTGCCAGCACCCGAACGGGGCTAGGGTACAATGAGCAGTTCTTC.

This clonotype was observed a handful of times. This rearrangement joins TRBV29-1 to TRBJ2-5; D gene uncertain. Germline loops: CDR1 SQVTM, CDR2 ANQGSEA. Trimming pared 5 bases from V and 3 bases from J, leaving 4 bases between. This CDR3 spans 10 amino acids. For the CDR3, the DNA is TGCAGCGTTTTTAAAGAGACCCAGTACTTC. Protein: CSVFKETQYF.

The rearrangement uses TRBV11-2 and TRBJ2-1, with a possible D match to TRBD1 (5 bases). Germline V gene lookup returns CDR1 SGHAT and CDR2 FQNNGV. Deletions cut 3 bases from V and 9 bases from J, with 15 bases between. CDR3 length: 14 residues. The CDR3 sequence: CASSLQGYSGEQFF. In nucleotides, the CDR3 is TGTGCCAGCAGCTTGCAGGGATACTCCGGTGAGCAGTTCTTC.

V and J are TRBV11-2 and TRBJ2-1; 9 bases map to TRBD1. CDR1 and CDR2 from the germline V gene are SGHAT and FQNNGV. The CDR3 consists of 15 residues. Unmatched junction bases numbered 11, after V lost 5 bases and J lost 9 bases. Here the CDR3 reads CASSDPGTGLFEQFF. CDR3 in DNA: TGTGCCAGCAGCGACCCCGGGACAGGGCTGTTTGAGCAGTTCTTC.

This chain uses TRBV28 with TRBJ2-1; D may correspond to TRBD1 or TRBD2 (5 bases each). Germline V gene data show CDR1 as MDHEN and CDR2 as SYDVKM. The CDR3 has 14 amino acids. Trimming stripped 3 bases from V and 8 bases from J, with 14 bases between. CDR3 sequence (DNA): TGTGCCAGCAGTTTCCCCGGCAGGGACGATGAGCAGTTCTTC. Translation: CASSFPGRDDEQFF.

This clonotype was found once. This may be a read error: a much more frequent sequence differs by one nucleotide. This sequence joins TRBV20-1 and TRBJ2-4; a weak D match, TRBD2 (6 bases). This CDR3 region has 12 residues. Trimming stripped 0 bases from V and 12 bases from J, with 12 bases between. The germline V gene has CDR1 DFQATT and CDR2 SNEGSKA (reference sequence). CDR3 loop: CSARDLAYTQYF. CDR3 DNA: TGCAGTGCTAGAGATCTAGCGTACACTCAGTACTTC.

The sample holds a few counts of this clonotype. V is TRBV21-1 and J is TRBJ2-5. TRBV21-1 is described as a pseudogene. CDR3 size: 16 residues. CDR3 sequence: CASPLKGIGDQETQYF. The CDR3 DNA is TGTGCCAGCCCCTTGAAGGGAATTGGGGATCAAGAGACCCAGTACTTC.

A note on this clonotype: A much larger clonotype is one base distant, so this may be a read error. V usage is TRBV11-2 and J usage is TRBJ2-1, with D unclear. The germline V and J ends were trimmed by 4 bases and 12 bases, with 22 bases remaining between them. The CDR3 is made up of 15 amino acids. Germline V gene data show CDR1 as SGHAT and CDR2 as FQNNGV. CDR3 region: CASSSRIGPSSGQFF. The CDR3 region has the DNA TGTGCCAGCAGCTCACGAATTGGACCGAGCAGTGGGCAGTTCTTC.

This clonotype was found a few times. This chain links TRBV19 with TRBJ2-6, with TRBD1 identical over 9 bases. J was trimmed by 2 bases and V by 5 bases; bases with no gene match: 7. Germline CDR1 is LNHDA and CDR2 is SQIVND (reference sequence). The CDR3 is made up of 17 amino acids. For the CDR3, the DNA is TGTGCCAGTAGTCACACAGGGGGCAGGACTGGGGCCAACGTCCTGACTTTC. Residues: CASSHTGGRTGANVLTF. Full variable domain (missing parts from reference TRBV19 and TRBJ2-6): DGGITQSPKYLFRKEGQNVTLSCEQNLNHDAMYWYRQDPGQGLRLIYYSQIVNDFQKGDIAEGYSVSREKKESFPLTVTSAQKNPTAFYLCASSHTGGRTGANVLTFGAGSRLTVL.

The rearrangement uses TRBV27 and TRBJ2-5; D ambiguous. Germline CDR1 is MNHEY and CDR2 is SMNVEV (reference sequence). The CDR3 runs 14 residues. The ends were cut back, 0 bases at V and 5 bases at J, with 10 bases in the middle. The CDR3 DNA follows: TGTGCCAGCAGTTTATCTCTCGATATGGAGACCCAGTACTTC. This sequence encodes CASSLSLDMETQYF.

Note on this clonotype: A read error is possible here, since a much larger clone lies one base away. The chain couples TRBV3-1 to TRBJ2-3; D may be TRBD2 (6 bases). Trimming left V 2 bases short and J 8 bases short, with 20 bases between. The CDR3 loop spans 16 amino acids. Germline V gene sequence: CDR1 LGHDT, CDR2 YNNKEL (reference sequence). The CDR3 is CASSQLAGGMTSTQYF. The CDR3 coding sequence is TGTGCCAGCAGCCAATTGGCCGGCGGGATGACAAGTACGCAGTATTTT.

Of note for this clonotype: The junction differs from germline at one of its ends, possibly a read error. The CDR3 region has the DNA TGTGCCAACAGTTTATCCGCGGGGGAGGCCAACGTCCTGACTTTC. It codes for CANSLSAGEANVLTF. V and J are TRBV28 and TRBJ2-6; 7 nucleotides match TRBD2. The CDR3 is 15 residues long. Germline-derived CDR1 and CDR2 are MDHEN and SYDVKM.